The 5 T cell receptor beta chains reported below all come from one sample, sequenced in a study of esophageal squamous cell carcinoma under preoperative chemotherapy. One entry per CDR3 protein results from TCRdb running MiXCR on the PCR reads. The repertoire holds tens of thousands of distinct CDR3 sequences, with approximately 50% as singletons. Time point meaning: before preoperative PTX-NDP chemotherapy. Sampling was performed from a patient given preoperative chemotherapy. Receptors originate from a human donor with esophageal squamous cell carcinoma. The donor label of this sample is uncertain.

In its sample, this clonotype ranks as large. CDR3 nucleotides: TGTGCCAGCAGCTTCGGACTAGCCGAGCAGTACTTC. Encoded protein: CASSFGLAEQYF. The rearrangement uses TRBV7-2 and TRBJ2-5, with 8 bases aligning to TRBD2. The assigned J gene may be wrong: the sequence end matches TRBJ2-7 better. CDR1 is SGHTA, CDR2 FQGNSA, per germline. The CDR3 loop spans 12 amino acids.

The chain couples TRBV12-3 or TRBV12-4 to TRBJ1-1; D may be TRBD1 (5 bases). Deletions cut 6 bases from V and 1 base from J, with 15 bases between. The CDR3 loop spans 15 amino acids. CDR3 coding DNA: TGTGCCAGCAGCTATACAACGGGGGGGAACACTGAAGCTTTCTTT. As protein: CASSYTTGGNTEAFF.

This chain links TRBV12-3 or TRBV12-4 with TRBJ2-4; D remains unclear. The end of the DNA fits TRBJ2-1 better, so the J call may be wrong. This CDR3 spans 14 amino acids. CDR3 nucleotide sequence: TGTGCCTGGACCTCGCGCCGGGCCAAAAACATTCAGTTCTTC. Translated: CAWTSRRAKNIQFF.

This clonotype was observed a single time. The CDR3 carries no conserved terminal phenylalanine or tryptophan, so it likely arises from a read error. No DNA is shown, since the ends of the CDR3 on it are uncertain; the CDR3 is the one TCRdb lists. The V and J genes are TRBV6-1 and TRBJ2-5. Germline values: CDR1 MNHNS, CDR2 SASEGT. The CDR3 region is 11 residues in length, termini included. Here the CDR3 reads CASRVSETQFL.

This clonotype was picked up a small number of times. The chain recombines TRBV5-6 with TRBJ2-7, with TRBD2 identical over 14 bases. The CDR3 sequence is 16 residues long. Trimming cost V 3 bases and J 5 bases; bases outside gene matches: 7. Germline V gene sequence: CDR1 SGHDT, CDR2 YYEEEE. CDR3: CASSSPGLAGENEQYF. CDR3 coding DNA: TGTGCCAGCAGCTCGCCGGGACTAGCGGGGGAGAACGAGCAGTACTTC.